This is a list of T cell receptor beta chains from one sample in a study of cytomegalovirus exposure and HLA in healthy donors. The protocol was immunoSEQ multiplex PCR, while the TCRdb copy is restricted to in-frame clones and leaves out a portion. The repertoire includes around 190,000 clones, 86% of them detected once, and 7.2% sits in the top ten. Sequenced input: PBMCs. Receptors originate from a man younger than 45 in good health and CMV-seropositive. The CDR3 runs from the conserved cysteine through the conserved F or W. A D gene is named only where the DNA matches it firmly. Not all rows give a size; the values are once, few, many and, for expanded clones, a class.

j_call clone_size d_call v_call cdr3_aa cdr3_nt
TRBJ2-5 - TRBD2 TRBV10-2 CASLSASGSSGETQYF TGCGCCAGCTTATCGGCTAGCGGGAGTTCTGGAGAGACCCAGTACTTC
TRBJ2-7 - TRBD1 TRBV7-2 CASSSNRGRYEQYF TGTGCCAGCAGCTCCAACAGGGGTCGGTACGAGCAGTACTTC
TRBJ1-5 once - TRBV5-1 CASSPETGLNQPQHF TGCGCCAGCAGCCCGGAGACAGGTCTGAATCAGCCCCAGCATTTT
TRBJ2-7 once - TRBV29-1 CSAVSVHSYEQYF TGCAGCGCCGTGTCCGTCCACTCCTACGAGCAGTACTTC
TRBJ2-1 - TRBD2 TRBV11-2 CASSWTSGGMNEQFF TGTGCCAGCAGCTGGACTAGCGGGGGGATGAATGAGCAGTTCTTC
TRBJ2-3 - TRBD2 TRBV11-2 CASSSPGLAGGTDTQYF TGTGCCAGCAGCTCGCCGGGACTAGCGGGAGGCACAGATACGCAGTATTTT
TRBJ2-3 - - TRBV7-8 CASSLPGTDTQYF TGTGCCAGCAGCCTACCCGGGACAGATACGCAGTATTTT
TRBJ1-1 - - TRBV29-1 CSVEGQFKNTEAFF TGCAGCGTTGAAGGGCAGTTTAAAAACACTGAAGCTTTCTTT
TRBJ2-7 - - TRBV5-4 CASSLDSGPYEQYF TGTGCCAGCAGCTTGGATAGCGGCCCCTACGAGCAGTACTTC
TRBJ1-2 - - TRBV4-1 CASSPRGRRGLSGYTF TGCGCCAGCAGCCCGAGGGGCCGCAGGGGTTTATCCGGCTACACCTTC
TRBJ2-1 - - TRBV27 CASSLRPPSSYNEQFF TGTGCCAGCAGTTTGAGGCCCCCCAGCTCCTACAATGAGCAGTTCTTC
TRBJ1-5 - - TRBV4-3 CASSQDLGVGNQPQHF TGCGCCAGCAGCCAAGATCTAGGGGTGGGCAATCAGCCCCAGCATTTT
TRBJ2-7 once TRBD2 TRBV19 CASSIRGIGAGEGGEQYF TGTGCCAGTAGTATAAGGGGGATTGGAGCGGGAGAAGGCGGCGAGCAGTACTTC
TRBJ2-5 - TRBD2 TRBV28 CASSGRTSGSLWGETQYF TGTGCCAGCAGTGGTCGGACTAGCGGGAGTTTGTGGGGAGAGACCCAGTACTTC
TRBJ2-3 - - TRBV13 CASSSRVLAITDTQYF TGTGCCAGCAGCTCGAGAGTACTGGCGATCACAGATACGCAGTATTTT
TRBJ1-4 - - TRBV15 CATSATRALSEKLFF TGTGCCACCAGCGCGACCCGGGCTTTGAGTGAAAAACTGTTTTTT
TRBJ2-1 - - TRBV11-1 CASSPKSGSDNEQFF TGTGCCAGCAGTCCTAAGTCCGGGAGCGACAATGAGCAGTTCTTC
TRBJ1-3 - - TRBV9 CASTSGGSGNTIYF TGTGCCAGCACCAGTGGGGGGTCTGGAAACACCATATATTTT
TRBJ1-1 few - TRBV5-4 CASSLDVNTEAFF TGTGCCAGCAGCTTAGATGTTAACACTGAAGCTTTCTTT
TRBJ2-7 - - TRBV6-1 CASSEAAAYEQYF TGTGCCAGCAGTGAAGCTGCAGCGTACGAGCAGTACTTC
TRBJ2-2 - - TRBV9 CASSVAPMGGSNTGELFF TGTGCCAGCAGCGTAGCGCCGATGGGGGGTTCGAACACCGGGGAGCTGTTTTTT
TRBJ2-7 once - TRBV5-1 CATTDGNYEQYF TGCGCCACCACAGACGGGAACTACGAGCAGTACTTC
TRBJ2-7 - - TRBV28 CASSFGRARDPYEQYF TGTGCCAGCAGCTTCGGCCGGGCCCGGGACCCCTACGAGCAGTACTTC
TRBJ1-1 - - TRBV5-1 CASSLHSLGNTEAFF TGCGCCAGCAGCTTGCACTCACTAGGGAACACTGAAGCTTTCTTT
TRBJ2-7 - TRBD2 TRBV28 CASSPHSGMYEQYF TGTGCCAGCAGTCCCCATAGCGGGATGTACGAGCAGTACTTC
TRBJ1-5 - - TRBV2 CASSSRQSSNQPQHF TGTGCCAGCAGTAGTAGACAGTCCAGCAATCAGCCCCAGCATTTT
TRBJ2-7 - - TRBV5-6 CASSLFQGTYYYEQYF TGTGCCAGCAGCTTGTTCCAGGGGACGTATTACTACGAGCAGTACTTC
TRBJ2-6 - TRBD2 TRBV6-1 CASIELAGGPGANVLTF TGTGCCAGCATTGAACTAGCGGGAGGGCCTGGGGCCAACGTCCTGACTTTC
TRBJ2-7 - - TRBV13 CASSQAGVEQYF TGTGCCAGCAGCCAGGCAGGGGTCGAGCAGTACTTC
TRBJ2-7 once - TRBV2 CASSPAYEQYF TGTGCCAGCAGCCCCGCTTACGAGCAGTACTTC
TRBJ2-7 - TRBD2 TRBV4-1 CASSQKKLGLASYEQYF TGCGCCAGCAGCCAAAAGAAATTGGGACTAGCCTCCTACGAGCAGTACTTC
TRBJ2-5 - - TRBV11-3 CASRESTGRGETQYF TGTGCCAGCAGGGAATCGACGGGGCGTGGAGAGACCCAGTACTTC
TRBJ1-5 - - TRBV18 CASSPTSQNQPQHF TGTGCCAGCTCACCAACTAGCCAGAATCAGCCCCAGCATTTT
TRBJ2-5 - - TRBV6-1 CASSDAGTPQETQYF TGTGCCAGCAGTGATGCCGGGACACCCCAAGAGACCCAGTACTTC
TRBJ2-7 few - TRBV9 CASSVGPLYEQYF TGTGCCAGCAGCGTAGGTCCCCTCTACGAGCAGTACTTC
TRBJ2-3 - - TRBV6-5 CASTTGTSTDTQYF TGTGCCAGCACTACGGGAACTAGCACAGATACGCAGTATTTT
TRBJ2-3 - - TRBV29-1 CSVRGAPDTQYF TGCAGCGTCAGGGGGGCCCCAGATACGCAGTATTTT
TRBJ1-5 - - TRBV6-4 CARTSNQPQHF TGTGCCAGAACTAGCAATCAGCCCCAGCATTTT
TRBJ2-5 - - TRBV7-6 CASSFVRRDQETQYF TGTGCCAGCAGCTTCGTCCGGCGGGACCAAGAGACCCAGTACTTC
TRBJ2-2 - - TRBV29-1 CSVTLGYRPQNTGELFF TGCAGCGTCACGCTGGGCTATCGACCCCAAAACACCGGGGAGCTGTTTTTT